The present entry profiles one T cell receptor (beta chain) with its context. Study processing details: Reference gene primer amplification gave nucleated cell count estimates. Profiling relied on immunoSEQ multiplex PCR, and the TCRdb table lists in-frame clones only, not all of them. That table supplies the V and J calls and clone size; D and trimming were determined from the DNA. The sample shows about 200,000 clones, approximately 84% of them seen only once. This entry is derived from a study of blood T cell repertoires in COVID-19. Whole-study context: The samples span acute and convalescent COVID-19 from the United States, Italy and Spain.

V shed 2 bases and J shed 5 bases, with 9 bases lying between them. CDR1 and CDR2 (germline): SGHTA, FQGNSA. This CDR3 region has 13 residues. The sample consisted of peripheral blood. The TCR was taken from a human donor with acute or convalescent COVID-19. The donor label of this sample is uncertain. This chain connects TRBV7-2 to TRBJ2-5; D is possibly TRBD2 (5 bases). The CDR3 nucleotides are TGTGCCAGCAGCTTAAGGAGGTGGGAGACCCAGTACTTC. Its translation is CASSLRRWETQYF.